The sequence of this TCR beta chain was determined in a study of shared clonotypes between healthy human individuals. Study-level results: It was only blood that was sampled, and tissue repertoires likely differ.

Authors' processing steps: In the immunoSEQ data, sequences were junction-only and lacked quality scores, so filtering differed. Assay: immunoSEQ multiplex PCR; the TCRdb copy retains only in-frame clones and omits some. V and J calls and clone size are those listed in that table; D and trimming were worked out from the DNA. The sample holds roughly 500,000 clones, roughly 83% seen once. With respect to this clone: Its specificity is not known.

Every one of the donors was a Caucasian adult that lived in Nashville, Tennessee. Unsorted samples used tens of millions of PBMCs for genomic DNA. The material sequenced was PBMCs. The receptor's source is a woman between 40 and 55 years old in good health. Some clones in this sample may be carry-over from other donors' samples.

The CDR3 loop is CASSTTGTGGHEQYF. The CDR3 coding sequence is TGTGCCAGCAGTACTACCGGGACAGGGGGCCACGAGCAGTACTTC. This chain connects TRBV6-1 to TRBJ2-7; TRBD1 matches at 12 bases. The V gene's germline CDR1 is MNHNS and CDR2 SASEGT. With V trimmed by 5 bases and J by 5 bases, 7 bases remained unmatched. The CDR3 totals 15 residues.